These 8 T cell receptor beta chains were all obtained from the same sample, sequenced in a study of robustness of blood B and T cell sequencing listed by TCRdb under 2018. TCRbeta repertoires were quantified from mRNA rather than genomic DNA, which captures expressed receptors. Libraries were made using PCR. These reads were obtained on an Illumina MiSeq. SMARTScribe reverse transcriptase and a 5' template-switch oligo, by which a universal priming site was added, were used for cDNA synthesis. The template-switch oligo carried a 12-nucleotide random unique molecular identifier (UMI) that tagged each cDNA molecule. The public sequencing data were trimmed at Q25 with fastp and processed into clonotypes with MiXCR by TCRdb, which kept only in-frame beta chains. Each entry is one CDR3 protein sequence, shown with its most common DNA and genes. Within this sample are fewer than 1,900 distinct CDR3 sequences, with roughly 67% of them counted one time only. The ten largest clones take up approximately 35% of the sample.

Sequenced material: peripheral blood. The source of these receptors is a human donor in good health.

This clonotype was detected only a few times. V is TRBV7-8 and J is TRBJ2-7; 12 bases align to TRBD2. This CDR3 contains 17 residues. Germline-derived CDR1 and CDR2 are SGHVS and FQNEAQ. The trim removed 0 bases at V and 1 base at J, leaving 4 bases unmatched. CDR3 DNA sequence: TGTGCCAGCAGCTTAGCCCTTACTAGCGGGGGGTCCTACGAGCAGTACTTC. It encodes CASSLALTSGGSYEQYF.

V is TRBV5-6 and J is TRBJ2-7, with 9 bases that match TRBD1. CDR1 and CDR2 from the germline V gene are SGHDT and YYEEEE. This CDR3 contains 13 residues. The trim removed 4 bases at V and 7 bases at J, leaving 6 bases unmatched. DNA of the CDR3: TGTGCCAGCAGCGGGGACAGGGCGGGGGAGCAGTACTTC. Protein product: CASSGDRAGEQYF.

The chain recombines TRBV4-2 with TRBJ1-2; 11 bases line up with TRBD1. Germline CDR1 reads LGHNA; CDR2 reads YNFKEQ. CDR3 length: 16 amino acids. The trim removed 4 bases at V and 4 bases at J, leaving 8 bases unmatched. The CDR3 DNA sequence: TGTGCCAGCAGCCCTGACGGGACAGGGGGTAGCTATGGCTACACCTTC. Residues: CASSPDGTGGSYGYTF.

The chain has TRBV2 and TRBJ1-2; 7 bases map to TRBD1. Germline CDR1 SNHLY, CDR2 FYNNEI. The CDR3 runs 14 residues. V shed 5 bases, J shed 4 bases, and the junction held 7 bases outside the gene matches. This CDR3 reads CASSLGQVGYGYTF. CDR3 bases: TGTGCCAGCAGTCTAGGACAGGTCGGCTATGGCTACACCTTC.

The V call is TRBV5-1, the J call TRBJ2-7; 8 nucleotides line up with TRBD2. V was clipped by 5 bases and J by 3 bases; unmatched bases: 4. The CDR3 extends over 13 amino acids. The germline gives CDR1 SGHRS, CDR2 YFSETQ. CDR3 nucleotide sequence: TGCGCCAGCAGTAGCGGGGACTTCTACGAGCAGTACTTC. As protein: CASSSGDFYEQYF.

The chain combines TRBV20-1 with TRBJ2-3; TRBD1 agrees at 9 bases. The V and J ends lost 0 bases and 2 bases, in that order; junction bases with no gene match: 15. The germline CDR1 and CDR2 sequences are DFQATT and SNEGSKA (reference sequence). There are 19 residues in the CDR3. In nucleotides, the CDR3 is TGCAGTGCTAGAGAACCGGGACAGGGTCCCAGTACTACCACAGATACGCAGTATTTT. It specifies CSAREPGQGPSTTTDTQYF.

CDR3 in DNA: TGTGCCAGCAGTCCAGGGACAGGGATGGGCTATGGCTACACCTTC. Amino acid sequence: CASSPGTGMGYGYTF. The chain uses TRBV6-6 and TRBJ1-2; 9 bases fit TRBD1. J was trimmed by 4 bases and V by 5 bases; bases with no gene match: 8. Germline-derived CDR1 and CDR2 are MNHNY and SVGAGI (reference sequence). This CDR3 has 15 amino acids.

This clonotype was picked up a small number of times. The gene calls are TRBV10-3 and TRBJ1-5, with D unclear. The CDR3 has 12 amino acids. The germline V gene has CDR1 ENHRY and CDR2 SYGVKD. Trimming stripped 0 bases from V and 8 bases from J, with 5 bases between. The chain's CDR3 is CAISESGKPQHF. The CDR3 DNA reads as TGTGCCATCAGTGAGTCGGGGAAGCCCCAGCATTTT.